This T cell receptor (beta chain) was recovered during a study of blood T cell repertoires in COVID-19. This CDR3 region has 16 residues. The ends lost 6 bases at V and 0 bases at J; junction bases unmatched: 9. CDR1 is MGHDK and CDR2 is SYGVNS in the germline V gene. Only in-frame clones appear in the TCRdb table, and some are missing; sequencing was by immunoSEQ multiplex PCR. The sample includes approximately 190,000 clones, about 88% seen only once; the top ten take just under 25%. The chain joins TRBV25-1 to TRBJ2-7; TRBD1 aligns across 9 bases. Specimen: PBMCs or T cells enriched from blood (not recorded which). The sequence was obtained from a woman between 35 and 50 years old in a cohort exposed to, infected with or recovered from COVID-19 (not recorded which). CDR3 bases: TGTGCCAGCAGAGGAACGGGACAGGGTTTCTCCTACGAGCAGTACTTC. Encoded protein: CASRGTGQGFSYEQYF.